What follows is one TCR beta chain and its context. These data come from a study of Ad26.COV2.S vaccination and SARS-CoV-2 variants. Treatment specified: around 19 received Ad26.COV2.S at low or high dose, single or two shots; about five received placebo; per-sample allocation not given. Each sample was drawn 63 days after the first injection (of vaccine or placebo). Germline lookup yields CDR1 ENHRY and CDR2 SYGVKD. CDR3 length equals 13 residues. V was pared by 11 bases and J by 3 bases, with 15 bases between. Using immunoSEQ multiplex PCR, the repertoire was profiled, and TCRdb retains in-frame clones only, with some absent. The table includes under 250,000 clones, 87% detected once.

This TCR derives from a person between 18 and 59 years old who received the Ad26.COV2.S COVID-19 vaccine or a placebo. The chain recombines TRBV10-3 with TRBJ2-3, with D hard to call. The material sequenced was peripheral blood, taken in a trial of Ad26.COV2.S vaccine versus placebo. The CDR3 sequence is CASKGASTDTQYF. The CDR3 DNA sequence: TGTGCCTCAAAGGGTGCTAGTACAGATACGCAGTATTTT.